This T cell receptor beta chain was sequenced during a study of radiotherapy plus CTLA-4 blockade in lung cancer. Turning to the study itself: Objective responses were seen in about a sixth of patients, disease control in about 33%. Whole-study results and caveats: In blood, after radiotherapy plus ipilimumab, tumor-derived TCR clones expanded. Strongest reported response predictors: early blood clone changes and post-radiation interferon-beta.

Focal radiation plus CTLA-4 blockade with ipilimumab was administered to patients who had chemo-refractory metastatic non-small-cell lung cancer. Repertoires were generated with immunoSEQ multiplex PCR, while TCRdb's copy carries only in-frame clones and drops some. The sample includes tens of thousands of clones, around 80% of them seen just once. As concerns this clone: Its antigen is still unknown.

CDR1 and CDR2 (germline): SEHNR, FQNEAQ (reference sequence). The junction had 5 bases not matched to a gene; V was cut back by 5 bases and J by 2 bases. The CDR3 runs 15 residues. The chain links TRBV7-9 to TRBJ2-1; TRBD1 agrees at 8 bases. The material sequenced was peripheral blood, taken from a patient treated with radiotherapy plus ipilimumab. This clonotype was obtained from a human donor with non-small cell lung cancer who had a partial response to radiotherapy plus ipilimumab. CDR3 region: CASSPNRGAYNEQFF. CDR3 sequence (DNA): TGTGCCAGCAGCCCAAACAGGGGGGCCTACAATGAGCAGTTCTTC. Full variable domain (remainder filled in from reference TRBV7-9 and TRBJ2-1): DTGVSQNPRHKITKRGQNVTFRCDPISEHNRLYWYRQTLGQGPEFLTYFQNEAQLEKSRLLSDRFSAERPKGSFSTLEIQRTEQGDSAMYLCASSPNRGAYNEQFFGPGTRLTVL.